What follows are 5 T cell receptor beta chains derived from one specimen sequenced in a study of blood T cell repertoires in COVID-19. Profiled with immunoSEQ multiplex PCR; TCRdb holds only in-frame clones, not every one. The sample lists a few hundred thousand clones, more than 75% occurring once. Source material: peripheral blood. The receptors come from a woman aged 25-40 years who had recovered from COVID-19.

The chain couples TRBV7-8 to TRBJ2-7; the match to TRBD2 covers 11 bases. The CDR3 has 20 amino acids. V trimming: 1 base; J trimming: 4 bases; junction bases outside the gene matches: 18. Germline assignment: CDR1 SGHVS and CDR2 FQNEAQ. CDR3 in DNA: TGTGCCAGCAGCTTAGAGCATCTAGCGGGAGGCCTAAAAGTGAATTACGAGCAGTACTTC. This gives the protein CASSLEHLAGGLKVNYEQYF. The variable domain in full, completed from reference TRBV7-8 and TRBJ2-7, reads GAGVSQSPRYKVAKRGQDVALRCDPISGHVSLFWYQQALGQGPEFLTYFQNEAQLDKSGLPSDRFFAERPEGSVSTLKIQRTQQEDSAVYLCASSLEHLAGGLKVNYEQYFGPGTRLTVT.

The CDR3 loop reads CASWKGRDRGYYNSPLHF. The CDR3 DNA is TGTGCCAGCTGGAAGGGCCGGGACAGGGGGTATTATAATTCACCCCTCCACTTT. This sequence joins TRBV2 and TRBJ1-6; 11 nucleotides line up with TRBD1. The J segment lost 4 bases and the V segment lost 8 bases, leaving 13 bases of the junction unmatched. CDR1 and CDR2 (germline): SNHLY, FYNNEI. The CDR3 spans 18 residues.

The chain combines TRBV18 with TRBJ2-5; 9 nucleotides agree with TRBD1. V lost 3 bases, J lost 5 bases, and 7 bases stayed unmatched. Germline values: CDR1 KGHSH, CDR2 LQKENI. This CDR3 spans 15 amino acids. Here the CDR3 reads CASSPEQGAGETQYF. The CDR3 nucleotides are TGTGCCAGCTCACCGGAACAGGGGGCAGGGGAGACCCAGTACTTC.

This CDR3 is CSASGQRMNTEAFF. CDR3 sequence (DNA): TGCAGTGCTAGTGGGCAGCGGATGAACACTGAAGCTTTCTTT. The V call is TRBV20-1, the J call TRBJ1-1; D remains unclear. This CDR3 spans 14 amino acids. Trimming took 3 bases from V and 0 from J, leaving 11 bases between them. Germline-derived CDR1 and CDR2 are DFQATT and SNEGSKA (reference sequence).

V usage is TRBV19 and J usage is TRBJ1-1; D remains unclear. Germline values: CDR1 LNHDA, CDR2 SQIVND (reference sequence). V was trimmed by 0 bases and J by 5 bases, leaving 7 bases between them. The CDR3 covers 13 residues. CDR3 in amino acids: CASSIDRVTEAFF. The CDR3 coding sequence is TGTGCCAGTAGTATAGATCGCGTAACTGAAGCTTTCTTT.